Below, 7 T cell receptor beta chains from the same sample are listed, as sequenced in a study of OX40 agonist ivuxolimab in advanced cancers. Method: immunoSEQ multiplex PCR; TCRdb's copy keeps in-frame clones and lacks some. The sample includes 60,000 or so clones, about 92% of them seen just once. The sample here was CD4+ or CD8+ T cells sorted from blood, taken in a trial of the OX40 agonist ivuxolimab. Every receptor here comes from an adult with an advanced solid tumor such as melanoma, head and neck, liver or kidney cancer.

The rearrangement links TRBV7-9 to TRBJ2-3; D not certain. Germline CDR1 reads SEHNR; CDR2 reads FQNEAQ (reference sequence). This CDR3 comprises 15 residues. Trimming cost V 5 bases and J 1 base, with 13 bases left between them. CDR3 in amino acids: CASSPPRTGTDTQYF. In DNA form, the CDR3 reads TGTGCCAGCAGCCCGCCTCGGACGGGCACAGATACGCAGTATTTT.

V and J are TRBV10-1 and TRBJ1-2; tentatively, D is TRBD1 (5 bases). The CDR3 has 16 residues. V was trimmed by 0 bases and J by 4 bases, leaving 15 bases between them. Germline loops: CDR1 WNHNN, CDR2 SYGVQD (reference sequence). CDR3: CASSESGPPPGYGYTF. CDR3 nucleotide sequence: TGCGCCAGCAGTGAGTCGGGACCCCCACCGGGCTATGGCTACACCTTC.

This clone showed up just once. This sequence joins TRBV7-9 and TRBJ2-1, with D unresolved. Germline CDR1 reads SEHNR; CDR2 reads FQNEAQ (reference sequence). Trimming removed 2 bases at V and 7 bases at J, with 9 bases between. This CDR3 region has 13 residues. CDR3 nucleotides: TGTGCCAGCAGCTTAATCTTTCGAAATGAGCAGTTCTTC. Protein: CASSLIFRNEQFF.

The chain uses TRBV4-2 and TRBJ1-5; D is undetermined. The CDR3 is 16 amino acids. Germline V CDR1 and CDR2: LGHNA, YNFKEQ. V lost 0 bases and J 0 bases, leaving 9 bases between the germline ends. DNA of the CDR3: TGTGCCAGCAGCCAAGATTGGTCTTATAGCAATCAGCCCCAGCATTTT. Translated, it gives CASSQDWSYSNQPQHF.

This clone was recorded once. The chain employs TRBV11-2 and TRBJ2-3; 11 bases are shared with TRBD2. Germline CDR1 reads SGHAT; CDR2 reads FQNNGV. V dropped 3 bases and J dropped 2; count of bases not matched to a gene: 4. The CDR3 covers 16 residues. The DNA of the CDR3 is TGTGCCAGCAGCTTTACTAGCGGGGGAAACACAGATACGCAGTATTTT. Its protein is CASSFTSGGNTDTQYF. Using reference TRBV11-2 and TRBJ2-3 for the parts outside the CDR3, the full variable domain is EAGVAQSPRYKIIEKRQSVAFWCNPISGHATLYWYQQILGQGPKLLIQFQNNGVVDDSQLPKDRFSAERLKGVDSTLKIQPAKLEDSAVYLCASSFTSGGNTDTQYFGPGTRLTVL.

The chain carries TRBV5-1 and TRBJ1-1; D ambiguous. The CDR3 sequence is 14 residues long. V dropped 3 bases and J dropped 3 bases, with 12 bases sitting between them. CDR1 SGHRS and CDR2 YFSETQ come from the germline V gene. The DNA for the CDR3 is TGCGCCAGCAGCTCCCCGTCGGAACACACTGAAGCTTTCTTT. Protein: CASSSPSEHTEAFF.

The chain is built from TRBV6-6 and TRBJ2-1; 7 nucleotides line up with TRBD2. The germline V gene has CDR1 MNHNY and CDR2 SVGAGI (reference sequence). CDR3 length: 15 amino acids. V lost 2 bases and J lost 7; bases outside the gene matches: 8. CDR3: CASSYVSGIRNEQFF. DNA for the CDR3: TGTGCCAGCAGTTACGTAAGCGGGATCAGGAATGAGCAGTTCTTC.